This T cell receptor beta chain was identified during a study of beta chain features in type 1 diabetes. Study-wide background: Age, gender and cell yields were alike across patients and healthy donors.

The sequenced template was cDNA made from the entire isolated RNA. The table came from immunoSEQ multiplex PCR; TCRdb's copy has only in-frame clones and leaves some out. This sample has roughly 300,000 clones, with 7% to 10% found just once. Study-wide findings and caveats: Type 1 diabetes patients showed a moderate but significant shortening of TCRB CDR3s in all four CD4+ subsets.

As to this clone: Antigen unknown.

The CDR3 has 18 amino acids. Looked up from germline, CDR1 is SGHDT and CDR2 is YYEEEE. V shed 2 bases and J shed 2 bases, with 20 bases lying between them. The source of this sequence is a young man with type 1 diabetes. The genes are TRBV5-6 and TRBJ1-5, with no clear D. The sample was central memory CD4+ T cells from blood. The CDR3, as DNA: TGTGCCAGCAGCTTACGCGGGCCCCAGGTCTTACGCAATCAGCCCCAGCATTTT. Translated, it gives CASSLRGPQVLRNQPQHF.